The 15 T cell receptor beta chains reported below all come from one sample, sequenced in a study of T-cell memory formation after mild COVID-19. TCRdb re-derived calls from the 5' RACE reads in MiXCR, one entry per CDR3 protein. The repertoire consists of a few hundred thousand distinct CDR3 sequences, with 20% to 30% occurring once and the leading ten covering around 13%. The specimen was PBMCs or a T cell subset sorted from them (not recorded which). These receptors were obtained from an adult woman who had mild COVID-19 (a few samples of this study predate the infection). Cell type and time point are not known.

The chain's CDR3 is CASSFGGQQHSGANVLTF. The CDR3 nucleotides are TGTGCCAGCAGCTTTGGTGGACAGCAACACTCTGGGGCCAACGTCCTGACTTTC. The chain couples TRBV7-9 to TRBJ2-6; D may be TRBD1 (6 bases). CDR1 is SEHNR and CDR2 is FQNEAQ in the germline V gene (reference sequence). The CDR3 has 18 residues. Trimming shortened V by 3 bases and J by 0 bases, and 15 bases separated the two germline ends. Using reference TRBV7-9 and TRBJ2-6 for the parts outside the CDR3, the full variable domain is DTGVSQNPRHKITKRGQNVTFRCDPISEHNRLYWYRQTLGQGPEFLTYFQNEAQLEKSRLLSDRFSAERPKGSFSTLEIQRTEQGDSAMYLCASSFGGQQHSGANVLTFGAGSRLTVL.

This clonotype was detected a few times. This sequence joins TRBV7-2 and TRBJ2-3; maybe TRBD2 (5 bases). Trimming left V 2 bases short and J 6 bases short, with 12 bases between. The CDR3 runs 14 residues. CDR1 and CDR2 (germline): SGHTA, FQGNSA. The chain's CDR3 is CASSLREQRDTQYF. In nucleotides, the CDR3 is TGTGCCAGCAGCTTACGGGAACAACGGGATACGCAGTATTTT.

CDR3 DNA sequence: TGCAGTGCTATAAGAACTAGCGGGGGCCGCGAGCAGTACTTC. Translating it yields CSAIRTSGGREQYF. The chain combines TRBV20-1 with TRBJ2-7; 11 bases are shared with TRBD2. The germline gives CDR1 DFQATT, CDR2 SNEGSKA (reference sequence). This CDR3 region has 14 residues. V lost 4 bases and J lost 6; bases outside the gene matches: 8.

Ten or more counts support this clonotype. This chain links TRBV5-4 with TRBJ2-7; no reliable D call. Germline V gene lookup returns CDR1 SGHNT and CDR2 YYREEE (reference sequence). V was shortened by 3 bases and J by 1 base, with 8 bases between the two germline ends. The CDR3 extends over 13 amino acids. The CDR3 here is CASSYGRSYEQYF. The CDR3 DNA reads TGTGCCAGCAGCTACGGACGATCCTACGAGCAGTACTTC.

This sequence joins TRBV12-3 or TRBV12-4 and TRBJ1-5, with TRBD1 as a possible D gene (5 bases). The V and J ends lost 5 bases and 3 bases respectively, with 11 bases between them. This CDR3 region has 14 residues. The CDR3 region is CASSRTGDNQPQHF. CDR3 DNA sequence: TGTGCCAGCAGTCGAACGGGGGACAATCAGCCCCAGCATTTT.

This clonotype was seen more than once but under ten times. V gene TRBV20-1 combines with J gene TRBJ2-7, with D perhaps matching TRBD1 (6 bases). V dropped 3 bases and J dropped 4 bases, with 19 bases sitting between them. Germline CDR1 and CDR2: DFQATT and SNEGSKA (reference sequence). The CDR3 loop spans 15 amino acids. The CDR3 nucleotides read TGCAGTGCTAGGCCGCCGTTGGGGGCTGAATACGAGCAGTACTTC. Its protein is CSARPPLGAEYEQYF.

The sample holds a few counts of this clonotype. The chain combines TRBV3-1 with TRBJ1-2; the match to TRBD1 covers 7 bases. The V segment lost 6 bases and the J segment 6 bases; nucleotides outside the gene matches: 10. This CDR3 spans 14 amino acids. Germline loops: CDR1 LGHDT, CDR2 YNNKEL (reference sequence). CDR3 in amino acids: CASRIQGTHHGYTF. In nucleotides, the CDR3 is TGTGCCAGCAGGATACAGGGGACACACCATGGCTACACCTTC.

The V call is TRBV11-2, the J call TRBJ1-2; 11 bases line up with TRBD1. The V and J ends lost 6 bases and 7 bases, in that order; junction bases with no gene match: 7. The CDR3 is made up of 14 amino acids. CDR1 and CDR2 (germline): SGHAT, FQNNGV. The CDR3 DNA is TGTGCCAGCAGGCAACCGGGACAGGGGGTTGGCTACACCTTC. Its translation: CASRQPGQGVGYTF.

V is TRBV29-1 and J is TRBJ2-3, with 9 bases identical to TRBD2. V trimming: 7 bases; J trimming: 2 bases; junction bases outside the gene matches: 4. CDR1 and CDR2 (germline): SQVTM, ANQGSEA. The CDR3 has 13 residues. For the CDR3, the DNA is TGCAGCGCAGGGACTAGCCCCACAGATACGCAGTATTTT. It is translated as CSAGTSPTDTQYF.

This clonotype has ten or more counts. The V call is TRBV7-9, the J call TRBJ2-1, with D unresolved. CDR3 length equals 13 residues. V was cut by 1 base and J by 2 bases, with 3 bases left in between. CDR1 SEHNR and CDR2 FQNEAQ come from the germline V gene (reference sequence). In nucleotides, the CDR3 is TGTGCCAGCAGCTTAGATACCTACAATGAGCAGTTCTTC. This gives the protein CASSLDTYNEQFF. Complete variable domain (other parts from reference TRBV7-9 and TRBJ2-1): DTGVSQNPRHKITKRGQNVTFRCDPISEHNRLYWYRQTLGQGPEFLTYFQNEAQLEKSRLLSDRFSAERPKGSFSTLEIQRTEQGDSAMYLCASSLDTYNEQFFGPGTRLTVL.

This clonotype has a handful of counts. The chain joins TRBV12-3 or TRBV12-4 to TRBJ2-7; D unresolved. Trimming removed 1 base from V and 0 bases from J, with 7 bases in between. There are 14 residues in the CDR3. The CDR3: CASSLDTPSYEQYF. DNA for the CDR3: TGTGCCAGCAGTTTAGACACCCCCTCCTACGAGCAGTACTTC.

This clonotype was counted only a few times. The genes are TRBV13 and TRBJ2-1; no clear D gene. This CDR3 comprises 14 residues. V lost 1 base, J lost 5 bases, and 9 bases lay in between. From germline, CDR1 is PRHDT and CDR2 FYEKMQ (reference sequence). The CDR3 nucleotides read TGTGCCAGCAGCTTAGAGTCCAGAGACAATGAGCAGTTCTTC. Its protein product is CASSLESRDNEQFF.

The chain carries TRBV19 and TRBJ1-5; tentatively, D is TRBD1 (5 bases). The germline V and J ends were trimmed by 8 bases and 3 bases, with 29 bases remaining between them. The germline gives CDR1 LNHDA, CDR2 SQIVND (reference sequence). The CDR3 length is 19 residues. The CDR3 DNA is TGTGCCAGTCAACCTTGGGAGGGACTCGGAAAAATCGACAATCAGCCCCAGCATTTT. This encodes CASQPWEGLGKIDNQPQHF.

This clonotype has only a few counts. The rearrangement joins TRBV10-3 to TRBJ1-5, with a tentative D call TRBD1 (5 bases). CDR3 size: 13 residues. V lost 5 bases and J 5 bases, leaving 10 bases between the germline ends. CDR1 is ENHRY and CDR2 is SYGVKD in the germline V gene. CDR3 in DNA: TGTGCCATCAGTCCCGGGACGGATCAGCCCCAGCATTTT. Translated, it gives CAISPGTDQPQHF.

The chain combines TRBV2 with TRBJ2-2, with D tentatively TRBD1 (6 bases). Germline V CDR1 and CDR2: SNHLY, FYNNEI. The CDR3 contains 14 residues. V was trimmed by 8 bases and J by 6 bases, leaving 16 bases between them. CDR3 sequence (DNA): TGTGCCAGCGTGACAGGCTCCAGTTCCGGGGAGCTGTTTTTT. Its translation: CASVTGSSSGELFF.